This T cell receptor beta chain was recorded in a study of metastatic and nonmetastatic thyroid tumors. Study-level background: Malignant thyroid and benign thyroid patients provided blood and tumor or nodule tissue whose repertoires were compared.

Patients were all untreated before their thyroid surgery. As to this clone: Possible read error: a much larger clone is one base away.

Trimming took 3 bases from V and 0 from J, leaving 15 bases between them. There are 17 residues in the CDR3. Per the germline V gene, CDR1 is LNHDA and CDR2 is SQIVND (reference sequence). TCRdb reanalyzed the PCR reads with MiXCR. This table has some 86,000 clones, approximately 12% appearing once. The genes are TRBV19 and TRBJ1-5; D not resolved. Sequenced material: tumor tissue. The receptor comes from a female donor with papillary thyroid cancer or a benign thyroid nodule (not recorded which). Some clones in this sample may be carry-over from other donors' samples. The CDR3 DNA is TGTGCCAGTAGTATCGGGCGGGTGGCCACTAGCAATCAGCCCCAGCATTTT. Translating it yields CASSIGRVATSNQPQHF.